A single sample is the source of the 14 T cell receptor beta chains below, sequenced in a study of blood T cell repertoires in COVID-19. The assay was immunoSEQ multiplex PCR, and TCRdb's table has in-frame clones only and misses some. The sample has 150,000 to 200,000 clones; around 91% are singletons. Sample: PBMCs or T cells enriched from blood (not recorded which). The origin of the receptors is a young woman who had recovered from COVID-19.

The CDR3 DNA reads TGCGCCAGCAGCTTAAACAAGAACACTGAAGCTTTCTTT. It yields the protein CASSLNKNTEAFF. The V call is TRBV5-1, the J call TRBJ1-1, with no clear D. CDR3 length: 13 amino acids. Trimming removed 2 bases at V and 1 base at J, with 6 bases between. Germline V gene lookup returns CDR1 SGHRS and CDR2 YFSETQ.

This chain uses TRBV28 with TRBJ2-2, with TRBD2 matching over 7 bases. The CDR3 contains 15 residues. CDR1 and CDR2 (germline): MDHEN, SYDVKM. V lost 1 base and J lost 7; bases outside the gene matches: 6. The CDR3 loop is CASSLFGLADGELFF. Written as DNA, the CDR3 is TGTGCCAGCAGTTTATTCGGCCTAGCGGACGGGGAGCTGTTTTTT. Using reference TRBV28 and TRBJ2-2 for the parts outside the CDR3, the full variable domain is DVKVTQSSRYLVKRTGEKVFLECVQDMDHENMFWYRQDPGLGLRLIYFSYDVKMKEKGDIPEGYSVSREKKERFSLILESASTNQTSMYLCASSLFGLADGELFFGEGSRLTVL.

The rearrangement links TRBV10-3 to TRBJ2-7; 8 positions match TRBD2. This CDR3 has 15 residues. Unmatched junction bases numbered 16, after V lost 11 bases and J lost 4 bases. Germline V CDR1 and CDR2: ENHRY, SYGVKD. The CDR3 nucleotides read TGTGCCGTAACCGACGCTACTAGCGGATCTTACGAGCAGTACTTC. Translation: CAVTDATSGSYEQYF.

The chain recombines TRBV28 with TRBJ2-2; 14 nucleotides line up with TRBD2. Germline V CDR1 and CDR2: MDHEN, SYDVKM. The CDR3 is 17 amino acids. Unmatched junction bases numbered 6, after V lost 3 bases and J lost 6 bases. The CDR3: CASSFFRLAGGPGELFF. The CDR3 bases are TGTGCCAGCAGTTTCTTTAGACTAGCGGGAGGGCCCGGGGAGCTGTTTTTT. Looking up the rest from reference TRBV28 and TRBJ2-2 gives the full variable domain: DVKVTQSSRYLVKRTGEKVFLECVQDMDHENMFWYRQDPGLGLRLIYFSYDVKMKEKGDIPEGYSVSREKKERFSLILESASTNQTSMYLCASSFFRLAGGPGELFFGEGSRLTVL.

The rearrangement joins TRBV19 to TRBJ2-1; TRBD2 matches at 8 bases. The junction had 5 bases not matched to a gene; V was cut back by 3 bases and J by 4 bases. CDR3 size: 15 residues. Per germline, CDR1 LNHDA and CDR2 SQIVND (reference sequence). The CDR3 nucleotides read TGTGCCAGTAGTATCCCAAGCGGGAGTTACAATGAGCAGTTCTTC. The encoded protein is CASSIPSGSYNEQFF.

This clone was detected only a few times. The chain uses TRBV30 and TRBJ1-3, with D perhaps TRBD1 (5 bases). Between the trimmed V and J ends, which lost 4 bases and 7 bases, there was a span of 14 bases. Per germline, CDR1 GTSNPN and CDR2 SVGIG (reference sequence). CDR3 length: 13 amino acids. The CDR3 sequence is CAWTTDRANTIYF. CDR3 bases: TGTGCCTGGACGACCGACAGAGCGAACACCATATATTTT.

J is TRBJ1-2 and V is TRBV11-2; D ambiguous. This CDR3 comprises 13 residues. The ends were cut back, 5 bases at V and 1 base at J, with 8 bases in the middle. The germline V gene encodes CDR1 SGHAT and CDR2 FQNNGV. In DNA form, the CDR3 reads TGTGCCAGCAGCCTTTACATTAACTATGGCTACACCTTC. This gives the protein CASSLYINYGYTF.

V and J are TRBV19 and TRBJ1-5; perhaps TRBD1 as D (6 bases). CDR1 LNHDA and CDR2 SQIVND come from the germline V gene (reference sequence). This CDR3 spans 17 amino acids. The V end was cut by 3 bases, the J end by 7 bases, with 22 bases between. The CDR3 DNA reads TGTGCCAGTAGTATCGCCCTTGTGGGGGCGACGAGACAGCCCCAGCATTTT. Protein product: CASSIALVGATRQPQHF.

V usage is TRBV6-5 and J usage is TRBJ1-4; 9 bases map to TRBD1. After removal of 6 bases from V and 5 bases from J, the junction contained 4 bases not matched to a gene. Germline V gene data show CDR1 as MNHEY and CDR2 as SVGAGI. The CDR3 extends over 14 amino acids. The CDR3 region has the DNA TGTGCCAGCAGCACACAGGGGGCCAATGAAAAACTGTTTTTT. Its protein is CASSTQGANEKLFF.

This rearrangement joins TRBV4-1 to TRBJ2-3, with 11 bases aligning to TRBD2. There are 15 residues in the CDR3. J gave up 1 base and V 6 bases, and 3 bases lay outside the gene matches. Germline V gene lookup returns CDR1 MGHRA and CDR2 YSYEKL. This CDR3 reads CASRLLAGGTDTQYF. In DNA, the CDR3 is TGCGCCAGCAGGCTACTAGCGGGAGGCACAGATACGCAGTATTTT.

This chain uses TRBV9 with TRBJ2-2; 10 positions match TRBD1. The CDR3 extends over 18 amino acids. Looked up from germline, CDR1 is SGDLS and CDR2 is YYNGEE. With 5 bases clipped from V and 2 bases from J, the junction kept 12 bases outside the gene matches. The CDR3 DNA reads as TGTGCCAGCAGACCGGGACAGGGGCCCTCGATTAACACCGGGGAGCTGTTTTTT. Protein: CASRPGQGPSINTGELFF. Full variable domain (remainder filled in from reference TRBV9 and TRBJ2-2): DSGVTQTPKHLITATGQRVTLRCSPRSGDLSVYWYQQSLDQGLQFLIQYYNGEERAKGNILERFSAQQFPDLHSELNLSSLELGDSALYFCASRPGQGPSINTGELFFGEGSRLTVL.

This sequence joins TRBV28 and TRBJ2-7; weak D call: TRBD1 (6 bases). The germline CDR1 and CDR2 sequences are MDHEN and SYDVKM. The CDR3 has 14 amino acids. Deletions cut 6 bases from V and 4 bases from J, with 16 bases between. The CDR3 region has the DNA TGTGCCAGCAGCAAAACAGACAGGCAGTACGAGCAGTACTTC. Translating it yields CASSKTDRQYEQYF. The variable domain in full, with the rest retrieved from reference TRBV28 and TRBJ2-7, is DVKVTQSSRYLVKRTGEKVFLECVQDMDHENMFWYRQDPGLGLRLIYFSYDVKMKEKGDIPEGYSVSREKKERFSLILESASTNQTSMYLCASSKTDRQYEQYFGPGTRLTVT.

The gene calls are TRBV19 and TRBJ2-7; TRBD2 matches 10 bases. Germline trimming cut 6 bases from V and 0 bases from J; bases unmatched to any gene: 2. The CDR3 runs to 14 residues. Germline-derived CDR1 and CDR2 are LNHDA and SQIVND (reference sequence). The chain's CDR3 is CASSRTSGSYEQYF. The CDR3 DNA follows: TGTGCCAGTAGCCGGACTAGCGGCTCCTACGAGCAGTACTTC.

V is TRBV10-1 and J is TRBJ2-1; unclear D gene. Trimming cost V 3 bases and J 3 bases, with 12 bases left between them. Germline V gene lookup returns CDR1 WNHNN and CDR2 SYGVQD (reference sequence). CDR3 length equals 15 residues. CDR3 nucleotides: TGCGCCAGCAGTGATAATGGAGAGAGCTACAATGAGCAGTTCTTC. The encoded protein is CASSDNGESYNEQFF.